This T cell receptor (beta chain) was captured by sequencing in a study of shared clonotypes between healthy human individuals. To note about this clone: Distinct nucleotide sequences in the sample also encode this CDR3.

The naive CD8 fraction comprised CD45RO-negative cells positively selected for CCR7 and excluded terminally differentiated effector memory CD45RA+ cells. Libraries were prepared by immunoSEQ multiplex PCR; TCRdb keeps only in-frame clonotypes and omits some of them. The sample has about 2.1 million clones; approximately 92% are singletons. V gave up 3 bases and J gave up 3 bases; unmatched junction bases: 4. The CDR3 extends over 14 amino acids. Germline lookup yields CDR1 SGDLS and CDR2 YYNGEE. The sequencing sample was made of naive CD8+ T cells from PBMCs. The clonotype was recovered from a young man in good health. Some clones in this sample may be carry-over from other donors' samples. The rearrangement uses TRBV9 and TRBJ2-7; 9 bases are a match to TRBD1. The CDR3 DNA is TGTGCCAGCAGCGCGGGACAGGGAAACTACGAGCAGTACTTC. It translates to CASSAGQGNYEQYF.